The 23 T cell receptor beta chains below come from one sample, sequenced in a study of hypomethylating agent response in myelodysplastic syndrome. The table came from immunoSEQ multiplex PCR; TCRdb's copy has only in-frame clones and leaves some out. The sample lists under 4,000 clones; roughly four fifths were seen once. The source material was bone marrow, sampled before or after starting hypomethylating agent treatment for myelodysplastic syndrome (not recorded which). These TCRs come from a human donor with myelodysplastic syndrome.

This clone was counted once. V gene TRBV7-3 combines with J gene TRBJ2-5; no reliable D call. The CDR3 sequence is 15 residues long. V lost 5 bases to trimming and J lost 4 bases, with 17 bases between them. The germline V gene encodes CDR1 SGHTA and CDR2 FQGTGA. In nucleotides, the CDR3 is TGTGCCAGCAGCCGGGCACTTGTTGGTGGAGAGACCCAGTACTTC. Translated: CASSRALVGGETQYF. The full variable domain, completed using reference TRBV7-3 and TRBJ2-5, is GAGVSQTPSNKVTEKGKYVELRCDPISGHTALYWYRQSLGQGPEFLIYFQGTGAADDSGLPNDRFFAVRPEGSVSTLKIQRTERGDSAVYLCASSRALVGGETQYFGPGTRLLVL.

V gene TRBV7-9 combines with J gene TRBJ2-5; no firm D call. The CDR3 consists of 11 residues. Germline V gene lookup returns CDR1 SEHNR and CDR2 FQNEAQ (reference sequence). V shed 4 bases and J shed 5 bases, with 5 bases lying between them. The CDR3 reads CASSSAETQYF. The DNA for the CDR3 is TGTGCCAGCAGCTCAGCCGAGACCCAGTACTTC.

The rearrangement uses TRBV27 and TRBJ2-7; D may correspond to TRBD1 or TRBD2 (5 bases each). V lost 5 bases to trimming and J lost 0 bases, with 11 bases between them. Germline CDR1 reads MNHEY; CDR2 reads SMNVEV (reference sequence). The CDR3 has 14 residues. The CDR3 DNA reads as TGTGCCAGCAGTATCGGGACCGGCTCCTACGAGCAGTACTTC. It is translated as CASSIGTGSYEQYF.

V and J are TRBV7-9 and TRBJ1-6, with TRBD1 matching over 7 bases. Germline-derived CDR1 and CDR2 are SEHNR and FQNEAQ (reference sequence). CDR3 length: 16 residues. The V gene end was trimmed by 5 bases and the J gene end by 3 bases; junction bases not matched to a gene: 7. CDR3 residues: CASSAGTENYNSPLHF. The CDR3 DNA sequence: TGTGCCAGCAGCGCGGGGACAGAAAACTATAATTCACCCCTCCACTTT. Full variable domain (outside the CDR3, taken from reference TRBV7-9 and TRBJ1-6): DTGVSQNPRHKITKRGQNVTFRCDPISEHNRLYWYRQTLGQGPEFLTYFQNEAQLEKSRLLSDRFSAERPKGSFSTLEIQRTEQGDSAMYLCASSAGTENYNSPLHFGNGTRLTVT.

V usage is TRBV7-9 and J usage is TRBJ1-1; D is possibly TRBD1 (5 bases). This CDR3 contains 15 residues. The germline V and J ends were trimmed by 5 bases and 1 base, with 14 bases remaining between them. The V gene's germline CDR1 is SEHNR and CDR2 FQNEAQ (reference sequence). CDR3 nucleotide sequence: TGTGCCAGCAGCCCCCGGGACCTTTCGAACACTGAAGCTTTCTTT. Translating gives CASSPRDLSNTEAFF.

This chain joins TRBV19 and TRBJ2-2; D not certain. This CDR3 has 15 amino acids. Germline CDR1 is LNHDA and CDR2 is SQIVND (reference sequence). With 6 bases removed from V and 1 base from J, the gap between germline ends came to 12 bases. The CDR3 region has the DNA TGTGCCAGTAGCGGCCGCAACAGGAACACCGGGGAGCTGTTTTTT. This encodes CASSGRNRNTGELFF.

The sample holds one count of this clone. The rearrangement uses TRBV10-3 and TRBJ1-4; no clear D. The CDR3 consists of 15 residues. In germline, CDR1 is ENHRY, CDR2 SYGVKD. V gave up 0 bases and J gave up 4 bases, with 9 bases separating them. In DNA, the CDR3 is TGTGCCATCAGTGAGTCGAGTCGGAATAATGAAAAACTGTTTTTT. It codes for CAISESSRNNEKLFF.

The chain uses TRBV4-1 and TRBJ1-2; a weak D match, TRBD1 (5 bases). The CDR3 sequence is 16 residues long. Trimming stripped 0 bases from V and 4 bases from J, with 15 bases between. CDR1 and CDR2 from the germline V gene are MGHRA and YSYEKL. CDR3 sequence reads: CASSQDPSGTGYGYTF. The CDR3 DNA reads TGCGCCAGCAGCCAAGACCCCTCAGGGACTGGCTATGGCTACACCTTC.

This sequence joins TRBV20-1 and TRBJ1-4; no definite D call. Germline V gene data show CDR1 as DFQATT and CDR2 as SNEGSKA (reference sequence). V lost 4 bases and J lost 4, with 4 bases in between. This CDR3 has 11 amino acids. Here the CDR3 DNA reads TGCAGTGCTATGGATAATGAAAAACTGTTTTTT. Its translation is CSAMDNEKLFF.

The chain joins TRBV5-1 to TRBJ2-2; D is uncertain. Trimming pared 3 bases from V and 2 bases from J, leaving 14 bases between. This CDR3 is built from 16 residues. Germline lookup yields CDR1 SGHRS and CDR2 YFSETQ. For the CDR3, the DNA is TGCGCCAGCAGCTGGACCCGGACCAGAAACACCGGGGAGCTGTTTTTT. Protein sequence: CASSWTRTRNTGELFF.

This clone was counted a single time. The chain has TRBV4-1 and TRBJ2-5; D possibly uses TRBD1 or TRBD2 (5 bases each). The assigned J gene may be wrong: the sequence end matches TRBJ2-7 better. Germline V gene sequence: CDR1 MGHRA, CDR2 YSYEKL. The CDR3 length is 15 residues. Written as DNA, the CDR3 is TGCGCCAGCAGCCAAGTAGCCGGGGCCGGGGCCGAGCAGTACTTC. This sequence encodes CASSQVAGAGAEQYF.

This clone was observed a single time. The chain has TRBV7-9 and TRBJ2-3; D not certain. V gave up 8 bases and J gave up 4 bases, with 10 bases separating them. Looked up from germline, CDR1 is SEHNR and CDR2 is FQNEAQ (reference sequence). The CDR3 runs 12 residues. The CDR3 sequence is CASAGEADTQYF. CDR3 nucleotide sequence: TGTGCCAGCGCAGGCGAGGCAGATACGCAGTATTTT.

The chain joins TRBV7-9 to TRBJ1-1, with 8 positions matching TRBD1. The CDR3 consists of 17 residues. Germline lookup yields CDR1 SEHNR and CDR2 FQNEAQ (reference sequence). The junction had 9 bases not matched to a gene; V was cut back by 3 bases and J by 0 bases. CDR3 amino acids: CASSFSRGTGMNTEAFF. CDR3 sequence (DNA): TGTGCCAGCAGCTTTTCGCGGGGGACAGGTATGAACACTGAAGCTTTCTTT.

The rearrangement joins TRBV9 to TRBJ2-7, with TRBD1 identical over 7 bases. V was pared by 0 bases and J by 2 bases, with 5 bases of the junction left unmatched. The length of the CDR3 is 15 residues. Germline V CDR1 and CDR2: SGDLS, YYNGEE. The CDR3 loop reads CASSVGGGQTYEQYF. The CDR3 nucleotides read TGTGCCAGCAGCGTAGGAGGGGGACAGACCTACGAGCAGTACTTC. Full variable domain (missing parts from reference TRBV9 and TRBJ2-7): DSGVTQTPKHLITATGQRVTLRCSPRSGDLSVYWYQQSLDQGLQFLIQYYNGEERAKGNILERFSAQQFPDLHSELNLSSLELGDSALYFCASSVGGGQTYEQYFGPGTRLTVT.

The chain links TRBV27 to TRBJ2-2; tentative D call: TRBD1 (7 bases). The V end lost 2 bases, the J end lost 5 bases, and 12 bases lay between the germline ends. CDR1 is MNHEY and CDR2 is SMNVEV in the germline V gene (reference sequence). This CDR3 comprises 15 residues. CDR3 nucleotides: TGTGCCAGCAGTTTAAGGCAGGGGGGTACCGGGGAGCTGTTTTTT. Amino acids: CASSLRQGGTGELFF.

The V call is TRBV4-1, the J call TRBJ1-1; the D gene is possibly TRBD1 (5 bases). The CDR3 contains 14 residues. Germline V gene lookup returns CDR1 MGHRA and CDR2 YSYEKL. Trimming removed 2 bases at V and 1 base at J, with 8 bases between. CDR3 DNA: TGCGCCAGCAGCCAATTACAGGAGAACACTGAAGCTTTCTTT. This encodes CASSQLQENTEAFF.

This clone was observed a few times. The rearrangement joins TRBV29-1 to TRBJ1-2, with D maybe TRBD1 (5 bases). CDR3 size: 12 residues. Trimming took off 3 bases at V and 6 bases at J, with 11 bases between the two ends. CDR1 and CDR2 from the germline V gene are SQVTM and ANQGSEA. DNA of the CDR3: TGCAGCGTTGAGGGGAGGGGACATGGCTACACCTTC. The encoded protein is CSVEGRGHGYTF.

The CDR3 sequence is CASSVATGGVAGADEQFF. The CDR3 DNA is TGTGCCAGCAGCGTAGCTACTGGGGGGGTAGCGGGAGCGGATGAGCAGTTCTTC. The chain couples TRBV9 to TRBJ2-1; the match to TRBD2 covers 9 bases. Losses at the gene ends were 0 bases for V and 8 bases for J; bases not matched to a gene: 15. The CDR3 runs to 18 residues. CDR1 is SGDLS, CDR2 YYNGEE, per germline.

The rearrangement uses TRBV19 and TRBJ1-3, with 7 bases fitting TRBD1. This CDR3 spans 15 amino acids. Germline lookup yields CDR1 LNHDA and CDR2 SQIVND (reference sequence). The V segment lost 7 bases and the J segment 0 bases; nucleotides outside the gene matches: 6. CDR3 in amino acids: CASTPGDSSGNTIYF. For the CDR3, the DNA is TGTGCCAGTACCCCGGGGGACAGCTCTGGAAACACCATATATTTT.

The chain recombines TRBV11-2 with TRBJ2-7, with D uncertain. Germline V lookup: CDR1 SGHAT, CDR2 FQNNGV. The CDR3 is 14 amino acids. Trimming left V 1 base short and J 0 bases short, with 7 bases between. The CDR3 DNA is TGTGCCAGCAGCTTAGCCTTCCTCTCCTACGAGCAGTACTTC. Its protein product is CASSLAFLSYEQYF.

J is TRBJ2-7 and V is TRBV7-2; a possible D gene is TRBD2 (7 bases). Germline V gene lookup returns CDR1 SGHTA and CDR2 FQGNSA. V was cut by 4 bases and J by 4 bases, with 17 bases left in between. The CDR3 contains 15 residues. CDR3 sequence reads: CASSSLVGGLYEQYF. In nucleotides, the CDR3 is TGTGCCAGCAGCTCCTTGGTCGGGGGGCTTTACGAGCAGTACTTC.

J is TRBJ2-7 and V is TRBV27; 8 bases map to TRBD1. With 10 bases clipped from V and 4 bases from J, the junction kept 15 bases outside the gene matches. Germline CDR1 is MNHEY and CDR2 is SMNVEV (reference sequence). This CDR3 contains 15 residues. CDR3 DNA: TGTGCCACCTCATTTAAAGGACAGGGCGGGTACGAGCAGTACTTC. This encodes CATSFKGQGGYEQYF.

This chain links TRBV11-2 with TRBJ1-2; D perhaps matches TRBD1 (5 bases). Germline V gene data show CDR1 as SGHAT and CDR2 as FQNNGV. The CDR3 contains 14 residues. Trimming shortened V by 1 base and J by 8 bases, and 14 bases separated the two germline ends. The CDR3 DNA reads as TGTGCCAGCAGCTTAGGCGGCAGGGCGGGGGGCTACACCTTC. Residues: CASSLGGRAGGYTF.